Each of the 29 T cell receptor beta chains below was sequenced from the same sample in a study of blood T cells in healthy people across ages. The use of a sample-barcoded 5' primer and a J-beta primer mix characterized a second PCR of 7 to 11 cycles. TCRdb re-called the 5' RACE reads with MiXCR, one entry per CDR3 protein. The sample consists of about 1.7 million distinct CDR3 sequences, 28% of them appearing once. The sequenced sample was blood. Receptors originate from a woman aged 25 to 39 in good health.

Turning to this clonotype: A junction end diverges from the germline sequence, so it may reflect a read error. The rearrangement joins TRBV5-5 to TRBJ2-7; 9 bases fit TRBD1. The end of the DNA is better explained by TRBJ2-5, so the J call may be wrong. The CDR3 is 16 residues long. Germline V CDR1 and CDR2: SGHKS, YYEKEE (reference sequence). The CDR3 reads CVSSLVAGTGQGTQYF. The CDR3, as DNA: TGTGTCAGCAGCTTGGTAGCCGGGACAGGGCAGGGGACCCAGTACTTC.

The CDR3 reads CASSSREASYNEQFF. CDR3 nucleotides: TGTGCCAGCAGCTCCCGTGAGGCGTCCTACAATGAGCAGTTCTTC. The rearrangement uses TRBV6-5 and TRBJ2-1; unclear D gene. CDR3 length: 15 residues. Germline-derived CDR1 and CDR2 are MNHEY and SVGAGI. V lost 6 bases and J 1 base, leaving 13 bases between the germline ends.

This clonotype was picked up many times. One junction end disagrees with the germline gene, perhaps due to a read error. This chain connects TRBV5-1 to TRBJ2-7, with 7 bases that match TRBD1. The CDR3 extends over 16 amino acids. In germline, CDR1 is SGHRS, CDR2 YFSETQ. As DNA, the CDR3 is TGCTCCAGCAGCCCTACGACAGGGCTACCGTCCTACGAGCAGTACTTC. Amino acid sequence: CSSSPTTGLPSYEQYF.

V usage is TRBV2 and J usage is TRBJ1-1, with TRBD1 identical over 8 bases. There are 14 residues in the CDR3. Germline assignment: CDR1 SNHLY and CDR2 FYNNEI. J lost 3 bases, V lost 6 bases, and 6 bases had no gene match. In DNA, the CDR3 is TGTGCCAGCAGGCGAAGACAGGGGCACACTGAAGCTTTCTTT. Amino acids: CASRRRQGHTEAFF.

The gene calls are TRBV6-5 and TRBJ2-1, with 11 bases identical to TRBD2. The CDR3 consists of 18 residues. Germline V gene sequence: CDR1 MNHEY, CDR2 SVGAGI. V shed 3 bases, J shed 10 bases, and the junction held 17 bases outside the gene matches. In nucleotides, the CDR3 is TGTGCCAGCAGTTATCGTCTAGCGGGGGGACAAGCGTCCTACGAGCAGTTCTTC. Its protein product is CASSYRLAGGQASYEQFF.

Worth noting for this clonotype: Its ends do not fully match the called genes, so a read error is possible. V and J are TRBV5-1 and TRBJ2-7; 7 bases match TRBD1. Per the germline V gene, CDR1 is SGHRS and CDR2 is YFSETQ. The CDR3 runs to 13 residues. The CDR3 reads CTSSPTGAYEQYF. Here the CDR3 DNA reads TGCACCAGCAGCCCCACAGGGGCCTACGAGCAGTACTTC.

There are a few counts of this clonotype. This chain uses TRBV7-2 with TRBJ2-7; possible D gene TRBD1, 7 bases. Germline CDR1 reads SGHTA; CDR2 reads FQGNSA. The CDR3 has 16 residues. The ends were cut back, 1 base at V and 5 bases at J, with 18 bases in the middle. CDR3 sequence (DNA): TGTGCCAGCAGCTTAGGAACTGTCAGGGGGAGGCACGAGCAGTACTTC. Its translation is CASSLGTVRGRHEQYF.

This clonotype appeared many times. The chain joins TRBV9 to TRBJ2-3, with TRBD2 matching over 10 bases. The V and J ends lost 2 bases and 0 bases, in that order; junction bases with no gene match: 3. Per the germline V gene, CDR1 is SGDLS and CDR2 is YYNGEE. The CDR3 extends over 16 amino acids. CDR3 DNA sequence: TGTGCCAGCAGCGTTCGGACTAGCGGAAGCACAGATACGCAGTATTTT. The encoded protein is CASSVRTSGSTDTQYF.

The rearrangement uses TRBV4-3 and TRBJ2-1, with 8 bases lining up with TRBD2. CDR3 length: 15 amino acids. Unmatched junction bases numbered 6, after V lost 0 bases and J lost 8 bases. CDR1 LGHNA and CDR2 YSLEER come from the germline V gene. CDR3 residues: CASSQEAGLDYEQFF. CDR3 nucleotide sequence: TGCGCCAGCAGCCAAGAAGCGGGACTAGATTATGAGCAGTTCTTC.

CDR3 nucleotides: TGCAGTGCTAGAGACCCACCTAGCACAGATACGCAGTATTTT. Its protein is CSARDPPSTDTQYF. The chain uses TRBV20-1 and TRBJ2-3; D gene unclear. V shed 0 bases and J shed 0 bases, with 7 bases lying between them. Germline values: CDR1 DFQATT, CDR2 SNEGSKA (reference sequence). The CDR3 covers 14 residues.

As regards this clonotype: At one boundary the junction diverges from the germline segment, which might be a read error. The chain recombines TRBV5-1 with TRBJ1-2, with TRBD1 as a possible D gene (6 bases). CDR3 length equals 14 residues. CDR1 is SGHRS, CDR2 YFSETQ, per germline. In DNA form, the CDR3 reads TGCGCCAGCAGCTTTGGACAGTCCAACTATGGCTACATCTTC. Its translation: CASSFGQSNYGYIF.

The CDR3, as DNA: TGTGCCAGCAGTCCCGGAGGGCGGGTCTCCAATGAGCAGTTCTTC. As protein: CASSPGGRVSNEQFF. The chain recombines TRBV12-3 or TRBV12-4 with TRBJ2-1; a possible D gene is TRBD2 (6 bases). V lost 5 bases, J lost 6 bases, and 17 bases lay in between. The CDR3 has 15 residues.

This chain uses TRBV25-1 with TRBJ2-4, with D possibly being TRBD2 (7 bases). The DNA end is a closer match to TRBJ2-7, so the J assignment may be wrong. Looked up from germline, CDR1 is MGHDK and CDR2 is SYGVNS. There are 13 residues in the CDR3. Here the CDR3 reads CATIGGGDYEQYF. As DNA, the CDR3 is TGTGCCACCATAGGGGGGGGAGACTACGAGCAGTACTTC.

This clonotype was detected a few times. The chain couples TRBV7-9 to TRBJ1-2; weak D call: TRBD1 (6 bases). The V end was cut by 5 bases, the J end by 7 bases, with 23 bases between. The germline V gene has CDR1 SEHNR and CDR2 FQNEAQ (reference sequence). CDR3 size: 16 residues. The CDR3 is CASSPGLTGVGVGYTF. The DNA of the CDR3 is TGTGCCAGCAGCCCGGGGTTGACAGGTGTTGGAGTTGGCTACACCTTC.

This clonotype was seen only a few times. The genes are TRBV12-3 or TRBV12-4 and TRBJ1-6; 7 positions agree with TRBD1. J lost 15 bases, V lost 5 bases, and 7 bases had no gene match. The CDR3 covers 12 residues. The chain's CDR3 is CASSPDRDHLHF. DNA of the CDR3: TGTGCCAGCAGTCCCGACAGGGATCACCTCCACTTT.

In this sample, this clonotype turned up a few times. The chain carries TRBV28 and TRBJ1-2, with 11 positions matching TRBD1. The germline gives CDR1 MDHEN, CDR2 SYDVKM. The junction had 15 bases not matched to a gene; V was cut back by 7 bases and J by 5 bases. This CDR3 comprises 17 residues. As DNA, the CDR3 is TGTGCCAGCACCCTGGGGGGGACAGGGGGTACCCTTTATGGCTACACCTTC. Translating it yields CASTLGGTGGTLYGYTF.

This chain uses TRBV20-1 with TRBJ1-2; 7 bases line up with TRBD1. The CDR3 contains 15 residues. The V gene's germline CDR1 is DFQATT and CDR2 SNEGSKA (reference sequence). V lost 2 bases and J lost 2; bases outside the gene matches: 8. As DNA, the CDR3 is TGCAGTGCTAGATCCTCAGGGGGGGCCAACTATGGCTACACCTTC. Its translation: CSARSSGGANYGYTF.

This clonotype came up many times. The V gene is TRBV14, the J gene TRBJ2-7; TRBD2 aligns across 7 bases. V trimming: 0 bases; J trimming: 6 bases; junction bases outside the gene matches: 8. Germline V gene data show CDR1 as SGHDN and CDR2 as FVKESK. The CDR3 runs to 15 residues. CDR3 sequence (DNA): TGTGCCAGCAGCCAAGATTGGGGCGGGAGTCGCGAGCAGTACTTC. It is translated as CASSQDWGGSREQYF.

This clonotype was observed at least ten times. The CDR3 nucleotides are TGCAGCGTTGGTGACAATCAGCCCCAGCATTTT. Encoded protein: CSVGDNQPQHF. The chain recombines TRBV29-1 with TRBJ1-5; no firm D call. V lost 4 bases and J 3 bases, leaving 4 bases between the germline ends. Germline CDR1 is SQVTM and CDR2 is ANQGSEA. This CDR3 spans 11 amino acids. The whole variable domain, filled in from reference TRBV29-1 and TRBJ1-5, reads SAVISQKPSRDICQRGTSLTIQCQVDSQVTMMFWYRQQPGQSLTLIATANQGSEATYESGFVIDKFPISRPNLTFSTLTVSNMSPEDSSIYLCSVGDNQPQHFGDGTRLSIL.

This clonotype was found a few times. V usage is TRBV7-9 and J usage is TRBJ2-1, with a weak D call TRBD1 (5 bases). CDR1 SEHNR and CDR2 FQNEAQ come from the germline V gene (reference sequence). The CDR3 length is 15 residues. V gave up 5 bases and J gave up 9 bases, with 20 bases separating them. CDR3 in DNA: TGTGCCAGCAGCAGGAACCCGACAGAAGGAAGTGAGCAGTTCTTC. Protein product: CASSRNPTEGSEQFF.

This clonotype was seen a handful of times. This sequence joins TRBV4-1 and TRBJ2-1, with 8 bases aligning to TRBD2. The CDR3 spans 16 residues. V gave up 0 bases and J gave up 7 bases; unmatched junction bases: 8. Per the germline V gene, CDR1 is MGHRA and CDR2 is YSYEKL. The CDR3 region has the DNA TGCGCCAGCAGCCAAGAATCGGGGGGGCGATGGAATGAGCAGTTCTTC. Protein: CASSQESGGRWNEQFF.

This clonotype was counted only a few times. The chain is built from TRBV27 and TRBJ1-2; unclear D gene. Trimming pared 1 base from V and 4 bases from J, leaving 7 bases between. The CDR3 consists of 13 residues. Germline CDR1 MNHEY, CDR2 SMNVEV (reference sequence). CDR3 residues: CASSLYMGYGYTF. As DNA, the CDR3 is TGTGCCAGCAGTTTATATATGGGCTATGGCTACACCTTC.

This clonotype showed up many times. V is TRBV15 and J is TRBJ1-2; no clear D gene. This CDR3 contains 13 residues. Germline V CDR1 and CDR2: LNHNV, YYDKDF (reference sequence). The V gene lost 3 bases and the J gene lost 0 bases, with 5 bases spanning the gap. The CDR3 nucleotides read TGTGCCACCAGCAGGTCGGCTAACTATGGCTACACCTTC. This codes for CATSRSANYGYTF.

This clonotype has just a few counts. The chain has TRBV20-1 and TRBJ1-5, with D possibly being TRBD1 (6 bases). CDR1 and CDR2 from the germline V gene are DFQATT and SNEGSKA (reference sequence). The CDR3 totals 16 residues. The V gene lost 0 bases and the J gene lost 6 bases, with 18 bases spanning the gap. CDR3 DNA: TGCAGTGCTAGAGATCAGAGTGGGGGGGGCGGTCAGCCCCAGCATTTT. Protein sequence: CSARDQSGGGGQPQHF.

This clonotype occurred many times. This chain joins TRBV29-1 and TRBJ2-1; 10 bases agree with TRBD1. The CDR3 consists of 14 residues. J lost 5 bases, V lost 6 bases, and 7 bases had no gene match. Germline CDR1 SQVTM, CDR2 ANQGSEA. For the CDR3, the DNA is TGCAGCGTCCGGGACAGGGGTTTCGACAATGAGCAGTTCTTC. This encodes CSVRDRGFDNEQFF.

This clonotype was detected only a few times. This chain's CDR3 is CASSFQTGPLNTEAFF. CDR3 sequence (DNA): TGCGCCAGCAGCTTCCAGACGGGGCCCCTGAACACTGAAGCTTTCTTT. The V call is TRBV5-1, the J call TRBJ1-1; D is possibly TRBD1 (5 bases). The germline V gene encodes CDR1 SGHRS and CDR2 YFSETQ. V gave up 2 bases and J gave up 0 bases, with 14 bases separating them. The CDR3 sequence is 16 residues long.

The J gene is TRBJ1-2, the V gene TRBV18; D uncertain. Germline V gene lookup returns CDR1 KGHSH and CDR2 LQKENI. The V gene lost 3 bases and the J gene lost 8 bases, with 13 bases spanning the gap. The CDR3 runs to 13 residues. DNA for the CDR3: TGTGCCAGCTCACCTCAAGATATTGAGGGCTACACCTTC. Translating gives CASSPQDIEGYTF.

The chain combines TRBV12-3 or TRBV12-4 with TRBJ1-1; D remains unclear. CDR3 size: 13 residues. V gave up 4 bases and J gave up 7 bases, with 13 bases separating them. The CDR3 sequence: CASSSGPKGEAFF. CDR3 nucleotides: TGTGCCAGCAGTTCTGGTCCAAAGGGTGAAGCTTTCTTT.

The chain carries TRBV6-5 and TRBJ1-2, with unresolved D. CDR1 and CDR2 (germline): MNHEY, SVGAGI. V lost 8 bases to trimming and J lost 6 bases, with 16 bases between them. CDR3 length: 13 residues. The CDR3 region has the DNA TGTGCCAGCCGAGGCATTGGGGTGGATGGCTACACCTTC. Its protein product is CASRGIGVDGYTF.